This T cell receptor (beta chain) was recorded in a study of T-cell memory formation after mild COVID-19. Findings and caveats of the study: In second-wave clones peaking day 37, SARS-CoV-2 specificity remained unconfirmed. The main location of contracting CD4+ clones was CM and EM, and that of contracting CD8+ clones was EMRA.

Each CDR3 protein is one row after TCRdb ran MiXCR on the 5' RACE reads. Among some 97,000 distinct CDR3 sequences listed, around 10% were seen once. Between the trimmed V and J ends, which lost 0 bases and 0 bases, there was a span of 10 bases. The germline V gene has CDR1 SGHTA and CDR2 FQGNSA. The CDR3 sequence is 16 residues long. This clonotype has more than one count but fewer than ten. Its specificity is not known. The specimen sequenced was PBMCs or a T cell subset sorted from them (not recorded which). The sequence was obtained from a man younger than 35 who had mild COVID-19 (a few samples of this study predate the infection). Cell type and time point are not known. The chain carries TRBV7-2 and TRBJ2-3; no clear D. The CDR3 region has the DNA TGTGCCAGCAGCTTAGCACTCTTGGCTAGCACAGATACGCAGTATTTT. Encoded protein: CASSLALLASTDTQYF. Supplemented by reference TRBV7-2 and TRBJ2-3, the full variable domain reads GAGVSQSPSNKVTEKGKDVELRCDPISGHTALYWYRQSLGQGLEFLIYFQGNSAPDKSGLPSDRFSAERTGGSVSTLTIQRTQQEDSAVYLCASSLALLASTDTQYFGPGTRLTVL.